The entry below gives a single T cell receptor (beta chain) sequence along with its context. The data were produced by immunoSEQ multiplex PCR, yet TCRdb's version contains in-frame clones alone and is incomplete. The sample comprises about 160,000 clones, about 80% of which are singletons, and roughly 20% rests with the top ten. The source of the sample is a study of blood T cell repertoires in COVID-19. The V gene end was trimmed by 1 base and the J gene end by 8 bases; junction bases not matched to a gene: 5. This CDR3 has 14 residues. Germline assignment: CDR1 SGHNT and CDR2 YYREEE (reference sequence).

Sequencing input: peripheral blood. The TCR originated in a woman aged 80 or older with acute or convalescent COVID-19. The genes are TRBV5-4 and TRBJ1-4; TRBD1 matches at 7 bases. The CDR3 loop reads CASSLTGVGEKLFF. DNA for the CDR3: TGTGCCAGCAGCTTGACAGGGGTGGGGGAAAAACTGTTTTTT.